The rows below give T cell receptor beta chains drawn from one sample of a study of regulatory T cells in long-lasting Graves disease. TCRdb re-derived calls from the multiplex PCR reads in MiXCR, one entry per CDR3 protein. The sample holds 450,000 or so distinct CDR3 sequences, about 20% seen once. Here the sequenced sample was peripheral blood mononuclear cells (PBMCs), taken when the disease was refractory, from a patient treated with antithyroid drugs. These receptors were obtained from a female donor with Graves disease. The CDR3 runs from the conserved cysteine through the conserved F or W. The order of the fields is clone size, V gene, J gene, D gene, CDR3 protein, CDR3 DNA. D genes are given only for firm matches. Not every row has a clone size; where given, it reads once, few, many or a size class.

clone size: few
V gene: TRBV7-2
J gene: TRBJ1-6
D gene: NA
CDR3 protein: CASSPRHGNSPLHF
CDR3 DNA: TGTGCCAGCAGCCCCCGACATGGAAATTCACCCCTCCACTTT

clone size: many
V gene: TRBV5-5
J gene: TRBJ2-5
D gene: TRBD2
CDR3 protein: CASSREGHLWTQYF
CDR3 DNA: TGTGCCAGCAGCCGGGAGGGACACCTTTGGACCCAGTACTTC

clone size: many
V gene: TRBV7-2
J gene: TRBJ1-1
D gene: NA
CDR3 protein: CASSLVSGALYTEAFF
CDR3 DNA: TGTGCCAGCAGCTTAGTCTCGGGGGCACTGTACACTGAAGCTTTCTTT

clone size: many
V gene: TRBV29-1
J gene: TRBJ1-4
D gene: NA
CDR3 protein: CSGLKGSTSTNEKLFF
CDR3 DNA: TGCAGCGGTCTAAAAGGGTCCACCTCAACTAATGAAAAACTGTTTTTT

clone size: many
V gene: TRBV11-1
J gene: TRBJ2-7
D gene: NA
CDR3 protein: CASGFGNEQYF
CDR3 DNA: TGTGCCAGCGGATTCGGGAACGAGCAGTACTTC

clone size: NA
V gene: TRBV6-1
J gene: TRBJ1-1
D gene: NA
CDR3 protein: CATTKGRENTEAFF
CDR3 DNA: TGTGCCACGACTAAGGGGAGGGAGAACACTGAAGCTTTCTTT

clone size: few
V gene: TRBV2
J gene: TRBJ2-1
D gene: NA
CDR3 protein: CASSGGKGEQFF
CDR3 DNA: TGTGCCAGCAGTGGGGGAAAAGGGGAGCAGTTCTTC

clone size: NA
V gene: TRBV19
J gene: TRBJ1-6
D gene: NA
CDR3 protein: CASRSPGEVNSPLHF
CDR3 DNA: TGTGCCAGTAGATCCCCCGGGGAAGTTAATTCACCCCTCCACTTT

clone size: few
V gene: TRBV12-3/TRBV12-4
J gene: TRBJ1-1
D gene: TRBD1
CDR3 protein: CASSSGTGGAFF
CDR3 DNA: TGTGCCAGCAGTTCCGGGACAGGTGGAGCTTTCTTT

clone size: NA
V gene: TRBV3-1
J gene: TRBJ1-5
D gene: NA
CDR3 protein: CASSQGIQGGQPQHF
CDR3 DNA: TGTGCCAGCAGCCAAGGGATTCAGGGAGGCCAGCCCCAGCATTTT

clone size: NA
V gene: TRBV30
J gene: TRBJ2-5
D gene: TRBD2
CDR3 protein: CAYTSGRRSSQYF
CDR3 DNA: TGTGCCTATACTAGCGGGAGGAGGAGCAGCCAGTACTTC

clone size: few
V gene: TRBV6-1
J gene: TRBJ1-5
D gene: NA
CDR3 protein: CASRIDGNQPQHF
CDR3 DNA: TGTGCCAGCAGAATCGACGGGAATCAGCCCCAGCATTTT

clone size: many
V gene: TRBV28
J gene: TRBJ1-4
D gene: NA
CDR3 protein: CASTSNEKLFF
CDR3 DNA: TGTGCCAGCACATCCAATGAAAAACTGTTTTTT

clone size: NA
V gene: TRBV20-1
J gene: TRBJ1-5
D gene: NA
CDR3 protein: CSASSATISNQPQHF
CDR3 DNA: TGCAGTGCTAGTTCGGCTACGATTAGCAATCAGCCCCAGCATTTT

clone size: few
V gene: TRBV29-1
J gene: TRBJ2-7
D gene: TRBD2
CDR3 protein: CSFSPGRGGYEQYF
CDR3 DNA: TGCAGCTTCTCACCGGGGAGGGGCGGCTACGAGCAGTACTTC

clone size: many
V gene: TRBV12-3/TRBV12-4
J gene: TRBJ1-2
D gene: NA
CDR3 protein: CASSLNPPVGYTF
CDR3 DNA: TGTGCCAGCAGTTTAAATCCCCCCGTCGGCTACACCTTC

clone size: NA
V gene: TRBV10-3
J gene: TRBJ2-7
D gene: NA
CDR3 protein: CAITAGGAHEQYF
CDR3 DNA: TGTGCCATCACCGCCGGCGGCGCCCACGAGCAGTACTTC

clone size: NA
V gene: TRBV15
J gene: TRBJ1-1
D gene: NA
CDR3 protein: CATSRNIHEAFF
CDR3 DNA: TGTGCCACCAGCAGAAATATTCACGAAGCTTTCTTT

clone size: NA
V gene: TRBV11-1
J gene: TRBJ2-7
D gene: TRBD1
CDR3 protein: CASSLGDRISSYEQYF
CDR3 DNA: TGTGCCAGCAGCTTAGGGGACAGGATAAGCTCCTACGAGCAGTACTTC

clone size: NA
V gene: TRBV9
J gene: TRBJ2-2
D gene: NA
CDR3 protein: CASSESIGELFF
CDR3 DNA: TGTGCCAGCAGCGAGAGTATCGGGGAGCTGTTTTTT

clone size: many
V gene: TRBV28
J gene: TRBJ1-2
D gene: NA
CDR3 protein: CASSPIVGYTF
CDR3 DNA: TGTGCCAGCAGCCCCATAGTCGGCTACACCTTC

clone size: once
V gene: TRBV28
J gene: TRBJ2-1
D gene: NA
CDR3 protein: CASSHGQIMNRGQFF
CDR3 DNA: TGTGCCAGCAGTCACGGACAGATAATGAATCGGGGGCAGTTCTTC

clone size: few
V gene: TRBV6-2/TRBV6-3
J gene: TRBJ2-2
D gene: NA
CDR3 protein: CASKRDSLASGELFF
CDR3 DNA: TGTGCCAGCAAAAGGGACTCTCTCGCTTCCGGGGAGCTGTTTTTT

clone size: NA
V gene: TRBV20-1
J gene: TRBJ2-7
D gene: NA
CDR3 protein: CSASLQGGEQYF
CDR3 DNA: TGCAGTGCTAGCCTGCAGGGTGGCGAGCAGTACTTC

clone size: few
V gene: TRBV11-3
J gene: TRBJ1-1
D gene: TRBD1
CDR3 protein: CASRREGGSEAFF
CDR3 DNA: TGTGCCAGCAGGCGGGAAGGGGGCTCTGAAGCTTTCTTT

clone size: many
V gene: TRBV12-3/TRBV12-4
J gene: TRBJ1-5
D gene: NA
CDR3 protein: CASSKQGVGQPQHF
CDR3 DNA: TGTGCCAGCAGCAAACAGGGTGTGGGTCAGCCCCAGCATTTT

clone size: NA
V gene: TRBV30
J gene: TRBJ1-1
D gene: NA
CDR3 protein: CASAASNTEAFF
CDR3 DNA: TGTGCCTCCGCAGCATCAAACACTGAAGCTTTCTTT

clone size: few
V gene: TRBV7-3
J gene: TRBJ1-1
D gene: NA
CDR3 protein: CASSLTPDSNTEAFF
CDR3 DNA: TGTGCCAGCAGCTTAACTCCGGATTCGAACACTGAAGCTTTCTTT

clone size: few
V gene: TRBV29-1
J gene: TRBJ1-2
D gene: NA
CDR3 protein: CSVDQGRESGYTF
CDR3 DNA: TGCAGCGTTGATCAGGGGCGCGAGTCCGGCTACACCTTC

clone size: many
V gene: TRBV6-2/TRBV6-3
J gene: TRBJ2-5
D gene: NA
CDR3 protein: CASRDSNQETQYF
CDR3 DNA: TGTGCCAGCAGGGACAGCAACCAAGAGACCCAGTACTTC

clone size: many
V gene: TRBV6-5
J gene: TRBJ1-2
D gene: TRBD1
CDR3 protein: CASSYTGDSGYTF
CDR3 DNA: TGTGCCAGCAGTTACACGGGGGACAGTGGCTACACCTTC

clone size: NA
V gene: TRBV2
J gene: TRBJ1-6
D gene: TRBD1
CDR3 protein: CASSEINRGLYNSPLHF
CDR3 DNA: TGTGCCAGCAGTGAGATAAACAGGGGCCTGTATAATTCACCCCTCCACTTT

clone size: NA
V gene: TRBV7-9
J gene: TRBJ2-7
D gene: NA
CDR3 protein: CASSSQVSYEQYF
CDR3 DNA: TGTGCCAGCAGCTCTCAGGTCTCCTACGAGCAGTACTTC

clone size: many
V gene: TRBV6-1
J gene: TRBJ1-5
D gene: NA
CDR3 protein: CASSEVWTLFNQPQHF
CDR3 DNA: TGTGCCAGCAGTGAAGTGTGGACACTATTCAATCAGCCCCAGCATTTT

clone size: NA
V gene: TRBV20-1
J gene: TRBJ1-1
D gene: NA
CDR3 protein: CSAREGLSEAFF
CDR3 DNA: TGCAGTGCTAGGGAAGGGCTTTCTGAAGCTTTCTTT

clone size: NA
V gene: TRBV6-5
J gene: TRBJ2-1
D gene: NA
CDR3 protein: CASSSELNEQFF
CDR3 DNA: TGTGCCAGCAGTTCTGAGCTTAATGAGCAGTTCTTC

clone size: many
V gene: TRBV7-6
J gene: TRBJ2-4
D gene: NA
CDR3 protein: CASSLTGRDIQYF
CDR3 DNA: TGTGCCAGCAGCCTAACGGGGAGAGACATTCAGTACTTC

clone size: NA
V gene: TRBV12-3/TRBV12-4
J gene: TRBJ2-1
D gene: NA
CDR3 protein: CASRSSSRGDEQFF
CDR3 DNA: TGTGCCAGCAGATCGTCCTCCAGGGGCGATGAGCAGTTCTTC

clone size: few
V gene: TRBV5-1
J gene: TRBJ2-7
D gene: TRBD2
CDR3 protein: CASRFKGASGGHYEQYF
CDR3 DNA: TGCGCCAGCAGATTTAAGGGGGCTAGCGGGGGACACTACGAGCAGTACTTC

clone size: many
V gene: TRBV6-1
J gene: TRBJ1-2
D gene: TRBD1
CDR3 protein: CASRGDRGSINGYTF
CDR3 DNA: TGTGCCAGCAGAGGGGACAGGGGATCCATTAATGGCTACACCTTC

clone size: NA
V gene: TRBV20-1
J gene: TRBJ2-7
D gene: NA
CDR3 protein: CSARDLSRAYEQYF
CDR3 DNA: TGCAGTGCTAGAGATCTCTCCAGGGCCTACGAGCAGTACTTC

clone size: NA
V gene: TRBV29-1
J gene: TRBJ1-1
D gene: NA
CDR3 protein: CSVERGRGDTEAFF
CDR3 DNA: TGCAGCGTTGAGCGGGGGCGCGGGGACACTGAAGCTTTCTTT

clone size: NA
V gene: TRBV20-1
J gene: TRBJ2-3
D gene: NA
CDR3 protein: CSARVKESTDTQYF
CDR3 DNA: TGCAGTGCTAGAGTGAAGGAGAGCACAGATACGCAGTATTTT

clone size: few
V gene: TRBV7-9
J gene: TRBJ1-2
D gene: NA
CDR3 protein: CASSQAAGNYGYTF
CDR3 DNA: TGTGCCAGCAGCCAGGCTGCTGGTAACTATGGCTACACCTTC

clone size: few
V gene: TRBV7-2
J gene: TRBJ2-5
D gene: NA
CDR3 protein: CASSIDDIAPTEETQYF
CDR3 DNA: TGTGCCAGCAGCATTGACGACATAGCGCCAACGGAAGAGACCCAGTACTTC

clone size: NA
V gene: TRBV13
J gene: TRBJ2-2
D gene: NA
CDR3 protein: CASSSALRGNGELFF
CDR3 DNA: TGTGCCAGCAGCTCCGCCCTCCGCGGGAACGGGGAGCTGTTTTTT

clone size: NA
V gene: TRBV28
J gene: TRBJ2-1
D gene: NA
CDR3 protein: CASSLGSAGEQFF
CDR3 DNA: TGTGCCAGCAGTTTAGGGTCGGCTGGTGAGCAGTTCTTC

clone size: NA
V gene: TRBV20-1
J gene: TRBJ2-5
D gene: TRBD2
CDR3 protein: CSATPPSGGQETQYF
CDR3 DNA: TGCAGTGCTACCCCGCCTAGCGGGGGCCAAGAGACCCAGTACTTC

clone size: NA
V gene: TRBV5-1
J gene: TRBJ2-2
D gene: NA
CDR3 protein: CASSLTGGDTGELFF
CDR3 DNA: TGCGCCAGCAGCTTGACAGGGGGGGACACCGGGGAGCTGTTTTTT